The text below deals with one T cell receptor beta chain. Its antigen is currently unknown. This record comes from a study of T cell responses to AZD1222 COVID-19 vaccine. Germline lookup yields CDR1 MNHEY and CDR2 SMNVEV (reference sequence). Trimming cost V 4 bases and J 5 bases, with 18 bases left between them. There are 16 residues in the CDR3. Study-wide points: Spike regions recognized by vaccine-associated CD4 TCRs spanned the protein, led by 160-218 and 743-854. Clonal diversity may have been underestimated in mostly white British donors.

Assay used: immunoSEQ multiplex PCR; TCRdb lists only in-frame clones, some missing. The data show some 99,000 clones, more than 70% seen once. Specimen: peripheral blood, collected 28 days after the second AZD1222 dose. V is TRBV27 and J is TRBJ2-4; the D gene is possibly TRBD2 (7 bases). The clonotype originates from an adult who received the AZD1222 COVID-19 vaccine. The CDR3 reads CASSSTTGGGQNIQYF. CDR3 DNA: TGTGCCAGCAGTTCTACCACCGGCGGGGGCCAAAACATTCAGTACTTC.